The next 3 T cell receptor beta chains were all read from a single sample in a study of T cell responses to AZD1222 COVID-19 vaccine. The repertoire was sequenced with immunoSEQ multiplex PCR; TCRdb's copy has only in-frame clones and lacks some. The top ten hold 3% to 4% of the sample, which has approximately 140,000 clones, 92% seen once. The source material was peripheral blood, sampled 28 days after the second AZD1222 dose. The receptors were sampled from an adult who received the AZD1222 COVID-19 vaccine.

The chain combines TRBV3-1 (or the pseudogene TRBV3-2) with TRBJ1-1; 11 bases are shared with TRBD1. This CDR3 is built from 15 residues. The J segment lost 11 bases and the V segment lost 4 bases, leaving 12 bases of the junction unmatched. The V gene's germline CDR1 is LGHDT and CDR2 YNNKEL (reference sequence). The CDR3 is CASSPLGTGGEDAFF. The CDR3 coding sequence is TGTGCCAGCAGCCCTCTCGGGACAGGGGGTGAGGATGCTTTCTTT.

The V call is TRBV27, the J call TRBJ1-1; D remains ambiguous. Germline V gene data show CDR1 as MNHEY and CDR2 as SMNVEV (reference sequence). The germline V and J ends were trimmed by 3 bases and 3 bases, with 8 bases remaining between them. CDR3 length: 13 residues. The CDR3 DNA sequence: TGTGCCAGCAGTTTTTTTCCCCACACTGAAGCTTTCTTT. As protein: CASSFFPHTEAFF.

The V call is TRBV11-2, the J call TRBJ1-1, with D unresolved. Germline V gene data show CDR1 as SGHAT and CDR2 as FQNNGV. The ends were cut back, 5 bases at V and 0 bases at J, with 19 bases in the middle. This CDR3 region has 17 residues. The CDR3 DNA reads TGTGCCAGCAGCCCCCGGGCGGTCCGTTTTCTGAACACTGAAGCTTTCTTT. Its translation is CASSPRAVRFLNTEAFF.